These 2 T cell receptor beta chains came from one sample sequenced in a study of radiotherapy plus CTLA-4 blockade in lung cancer. Profiling relied on immunoSEQ multiplex PCR, and the TCRdb table lists in-frame clones only, not all of them. Of more than 40,000 clones listed, roughly three quarters are singletons. The input for sequencing was peripheral blood, taken from a patient treated with radiotherapy plus ipilimumab. These receptors originate from a human donor with non-small cell lung cancer who had stable disease on radiotherapy plus ipilimumab.

This sequence joins TRBV30 and TRBJ1-2, with 11 bases matching TRBD1. The trim removed 3 bases at V and 8 bases at J, leaving 8 bases unmatched. Germline CDR1 reads GTSNPN; CDR2 reads SVGIG (reference sequence). This CDR3 has 14 residues. The CDR3 DNA sequence: TGTGCCTGGAGCCGGGACAGGGGGTCAGGCGGCTACACCTTC. Translated: CAWSRDRGSGGYTF.

As concerns this clone: Given a much more abundant clone one base away, this may be a read error. V gene TRBV4-2 combines with J gene TRBJ2-7, with D maybe TRBD1 (6 bases). Germline V gives CDR1 LGHNA, CDR2 YNFKEQ. CDR3 size: 16 residues. The V end was cut by 4 bases, the J end by 3 bases, with 19 bases between. The CDR3 is CASSPGNRDTDYEQYF. Written as DNA, the CDR3 is TGTGCCAGCAGCCCGGGGAACCGGGACACCGACTACGAGCAGTACTTC.